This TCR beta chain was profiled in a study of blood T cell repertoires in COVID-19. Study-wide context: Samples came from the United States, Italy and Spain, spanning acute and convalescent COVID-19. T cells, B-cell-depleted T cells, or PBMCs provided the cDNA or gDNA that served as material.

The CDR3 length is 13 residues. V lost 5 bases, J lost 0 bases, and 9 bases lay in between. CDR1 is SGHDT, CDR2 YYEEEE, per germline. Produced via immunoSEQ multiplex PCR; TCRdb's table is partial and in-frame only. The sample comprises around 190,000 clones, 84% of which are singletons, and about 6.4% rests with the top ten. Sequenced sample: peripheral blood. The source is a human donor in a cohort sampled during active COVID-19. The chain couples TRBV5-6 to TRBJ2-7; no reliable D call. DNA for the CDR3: TGTGCCAGCAGTTTTGACAACTCCTACGAGCAGTACTTC. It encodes CASSFDNSYEQYF.